This T cell receptor (beta chain) was sequenced in a study of T cells in Graves' hyperthyroidism and ophthalmopathy. Whole-study results and caveats: Using 13 V-J features, a model discriminated ophthalmopathy from stable hyperthyroidism.

What was amplified from RNA transcripts were TCR beta CDR3 regions. The HTBI primer set served for first-round RT-PCR of the TCR CDR3. MiXCR was run by TCRdb on the multiplex PCR reads, yielding one entry per CDR3 protein. Of about 370,000 distinct CDR3 sequences in the sample, about 15% were seen once. This clonotype was picked up many times. The target antigen is unknown. The CDR3 runs 13 residues. Per the germline V gene, CDR1 is SNHLY and CDR2 is FYNNEI. With 8 bases removed from V and 4 bases from J, the gap between germline ends came to 12 bases. The specimen sequenced was blood. This receptor was identified in an older woman with Graves' ophthalmopathy. The chain recombines TRBV2 with TRBJ1-5, with D possibly being TRBD1 (5 bases). The CDR3: CASGRGGNQPQHF. CDR3 DNA: TGTGCCAGCGGGAGGGGAGGAAATCAGCCCCAGCATTTT.